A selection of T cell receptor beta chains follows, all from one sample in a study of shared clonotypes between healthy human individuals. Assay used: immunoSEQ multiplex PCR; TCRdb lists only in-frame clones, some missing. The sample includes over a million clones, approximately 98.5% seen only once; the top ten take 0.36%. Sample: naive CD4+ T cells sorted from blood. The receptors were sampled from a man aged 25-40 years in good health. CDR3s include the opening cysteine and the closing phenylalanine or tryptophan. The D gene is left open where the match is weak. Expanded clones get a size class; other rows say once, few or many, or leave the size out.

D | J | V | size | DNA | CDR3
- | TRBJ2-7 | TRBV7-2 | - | TGTGCCAGCAGCTCCCCGACTAAAAAATACGAGCAGTACTTC | CASSSPTKKYEQYF
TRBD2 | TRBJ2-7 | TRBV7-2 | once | TGTGCCAGCAGCCTCTACTATAGAGGGGGGACTAGCACATACGAGCAGTACTTC | CASSLYYRGGTSTYEQYF
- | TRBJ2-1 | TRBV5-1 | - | TGCGCCAGCAGCTTGGAAGCGCCCCGAGGGTCCAATGAGCAGTTCTTC | CASSLEAPRGSNEQFF
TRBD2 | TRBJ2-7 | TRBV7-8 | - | TGTGCCAGCAGATTTAGCGGGGTCTCTGAGCAGTACTTC | CASRFSGVSEQYF
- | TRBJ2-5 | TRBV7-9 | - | TGTGCCAGCAGCTTCATCGGGGAAGAGACCCAGTACTTC | CASSFIGEETQYF
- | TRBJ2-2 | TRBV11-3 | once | TGTGCCAGCTCCGCCGGGTGGGCGAACACCGGGGAGCTGTTTTTT | CASSAGWANTGELFF
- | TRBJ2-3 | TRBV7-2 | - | TGTGCCAGCAGCCCCCGTCGGATCGGCACAGATACGCAGTATTTT | CASSPRRIGTDTQYF
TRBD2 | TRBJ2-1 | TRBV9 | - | TGTGCCAGCAGCGTAGGGGCTAGCGGGACCACTGCCGTCGGAAGCTCCTACAATGAGCAGTTCTTC | CASSVGASGTTAVGSSYNEQFF
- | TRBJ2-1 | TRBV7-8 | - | TGTGCCAGCCGGAATCCTCGCTCCGGATACAATGAGCAGTTCTTC | CASRNPRSGYNEQFF
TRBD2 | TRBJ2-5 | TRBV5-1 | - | TGCGCCAGCAGCCTCGGGACTAGCGGGAACCTCCAAGAGACCCAGTACTTC | CASSLGTSGNLQETQYF
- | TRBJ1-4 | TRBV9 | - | TGTGCCAGCAGCGTAGATTCGGGGACACGTAATGAAAAACTGTTTTTT | CASSVDSGTRNEKLFF
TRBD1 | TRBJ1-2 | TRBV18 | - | TGTGCCAGCTCACCACTCTCCAGGGGGACTGCGAACTATGGCTACACCTTC | CASSPLSRGTANYGYTF
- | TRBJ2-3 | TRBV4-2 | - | TGTGCCAGCAGCCAAGATTTGCGCGGAGCCGATACGCAGTATTTT | CASSQDLRGADTQYF
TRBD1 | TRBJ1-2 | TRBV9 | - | TGTGCCAGCAGCCGAGGGGGCCTTGGCTACACCTTC | CASSRGGLGYTF
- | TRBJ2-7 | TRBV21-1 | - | TGTGCCAGCAACACGATTGGAGTTTGGCAGGGGGGCTACGAGCAGTACTTC | CASNTIGVWQGGYEQYF
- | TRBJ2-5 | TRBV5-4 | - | TGTGCCAGCAGCTTGAAGGGAGCGGTGACCCAGTACTTC | CASSLKGAVTQYF
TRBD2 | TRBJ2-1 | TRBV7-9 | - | TGTGCCAGCGCCCCCGCGGGAGGGGAAGGAAATGAGCAGTTCTTC | CASAPAGGEGNEQFF
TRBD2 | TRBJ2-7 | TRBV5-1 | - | TGCGCCAGCAGCTGGGACGGACTAGCGGTCGGCTACGAGCAGTACTTC | CASSWDGLAVGYEQYF
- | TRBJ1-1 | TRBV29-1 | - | TGCAGCGTTGACCTTGGCGGGAGTAGTTTTGGTGAAGCTTTCTTT | CSVDLGGSSFGEAFF
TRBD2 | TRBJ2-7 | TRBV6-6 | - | TGTGCCAGCATTAGCGGGAAAAGTACGTGGGAGCAGTACTTC | CASISGKSTWEQYF
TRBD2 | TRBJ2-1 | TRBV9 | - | TGTGCCAGCAGCGCGACTAGCGGGAGCGATGAGCAGTTCTTC | CASSATSGSDEQFF
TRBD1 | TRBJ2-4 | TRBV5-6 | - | TGTGCCAGCAGCTTGGAACAGGGGTATAGCCCCATAGCCAAAAACATTCAGTACTTC | CASSLEQGYSPIAKNIQYF
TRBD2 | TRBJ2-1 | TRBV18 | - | TGTGCCAGCTCATCACCATTCGGCGGGAGTCGGCACAATGAGCAGTTCTTC | CASSSPFGGSRHNEQFF
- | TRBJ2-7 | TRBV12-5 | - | TGTGCTAAGGACAGTAGGCTAGTCCACGAGCAGTACTTC | CAKDSRLVHEQYF
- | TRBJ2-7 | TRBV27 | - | TGTGCCAGCAGTTTCCGTACAGCCTCCTACGAGCAGTACTTC | CASSFRTASYEQYF
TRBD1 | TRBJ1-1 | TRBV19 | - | TGTGCCAGTAGAACGACAGGGGGTAACACTGAAGCTTTCTTT | CASRTTGGNTEAFF
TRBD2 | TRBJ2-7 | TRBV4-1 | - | TGCGCCAGCAGCCAACCGATGCTAGCGGGCACATCCTACGAGCAGTACTTC | CASSQPMLAGTSYEQYF
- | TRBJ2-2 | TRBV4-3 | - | TGCGCCAGCAGCCAAGGTGCAGCGTCCGGGGAGCTGTTTTTT | CASSQGAASGELFF
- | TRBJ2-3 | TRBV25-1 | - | TGTGCCAGCAGTGACCTTTATACGCAGTATTTT | CASSDLYTQYF
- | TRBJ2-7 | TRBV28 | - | TGTGCCAGCAGTTCCCCCGGTACAGGGCACTACGAGCAGTACTTC | CASSSPGTGHYEQYF
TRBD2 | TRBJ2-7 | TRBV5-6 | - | TGTGCCAGCAGCAGTATAGCGGGACACCACTACGAGCAGTACTTC | CASSSIAGHHYEQYF
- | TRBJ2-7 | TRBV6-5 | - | TGTGCCAGCAGTTACTCCCAGGGTTACGAGCAGTACTTC | CASSYSQGYEQYF
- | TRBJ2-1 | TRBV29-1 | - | TGCAGCGTTGAGAGGTGGAGTGGCACGCATAGGGACAATGAGCAGTTCTTC | CSVERWSGTHRDNEQFF
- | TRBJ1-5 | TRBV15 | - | TGTGCCACCAGCAGAGACAGGGGTAGCCAGCCCCAGCATTTT | CATSRDRGSQPQHF
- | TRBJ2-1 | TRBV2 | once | TGTGCCAGCAGTGGTGGTGAGCAGTTCTTC | CASSGGEQFF
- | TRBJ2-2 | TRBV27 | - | TGTGCCAGCAGTGGCTACGTACAGGGCACCGGGGAGCTGTTTTTT | CASSGYVQGTGELFF
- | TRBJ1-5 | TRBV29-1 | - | TGCAGCGTTGTTGCGGACAGCGGTCAGCCCCAGCATTTT | CSVVADSGQPQHF
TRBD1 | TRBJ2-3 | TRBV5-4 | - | TGTGCCAGCAGGGGGAGGACAGGGCCAGATACGCAGTATTTT | CASRGRTGPDTQYF
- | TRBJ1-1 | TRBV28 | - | TGTGCCAGCAGTGTACAGGGTCTGAACACTGAAGCTTTCTTT | CASSVQGLNTEAFF
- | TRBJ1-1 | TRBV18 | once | TGTGCCAGCTCACCACCGTCGGGTCAGAACACTGAAGCTTTCTTT | CASSPPSGQNTEAFF
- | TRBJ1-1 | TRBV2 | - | TGTGCCAGCAGTGATGAGGAGAACACTGAAGCTTTCTTT | CASSDEENTEAFF
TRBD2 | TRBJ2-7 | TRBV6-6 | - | TGTGCCAGCAGTTTCGGAGGGGCGGGAGGGAACGAGCAGTACTTC | CASSFGGAGGNEQYF
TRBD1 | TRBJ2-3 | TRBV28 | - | TGTGCCAGCAGTCCAAACCTCGGACAGGGACCTACAGATACGCAGTATTTT | CASSPNLGQGPTDTQYF
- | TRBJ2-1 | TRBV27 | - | TGTGCCAGCAGTTCCGTACGCGGGAAAGTAGGAGAGCAGTTCTTC | CASSSVRGKVGEQFF
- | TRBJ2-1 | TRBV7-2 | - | TGTGCCAGCAGCTTAGATTGGTACTCCTACAATGAGCAGTTCTTC | CASSLDWYSYNEQFF
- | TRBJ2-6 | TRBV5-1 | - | TGCGCCAGCACCCCCCGGAGTGAACTAATCTCTGGGGCCAACGTCCTGACTTTC | CASTPRSELISGANVLTF
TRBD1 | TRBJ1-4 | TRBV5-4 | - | TGTGCCAGCAGCTCGAGACCGGGACAGGGGGGGAGTGATGAAAAACTGTTTTTT | CASSSRPGQGGSDEKLFF
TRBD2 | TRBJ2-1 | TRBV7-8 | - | TGTGCCAGCAGCACGAAACTGACTAGCGGGCTGTACAATGAGCAGTTCTTC | CASSTKLTSGLYNEQFF
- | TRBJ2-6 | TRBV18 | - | TGTGCCAGCTCACCACGCCGGGACTCTGGGGCCAACGTCCTGACTTTC | CASSPRRDSGANVLTF
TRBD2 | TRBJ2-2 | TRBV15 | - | TGTGCCACCAGCATCCTCCACCTAGCGGGAGGGCCCACCGGGGAGCTGTTTTTT | CATSILHLAGGPTGELFF
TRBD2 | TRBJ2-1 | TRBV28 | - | TGTGCCAGCAGTTTACCCCCGCTAGCGGGTCCTAACAATGAGCAGTTCTTC | CASSLPPLAGPNNEQFF
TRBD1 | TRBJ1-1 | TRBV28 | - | TGTGCCAGCACTGGACAGGGGGCGAGCACTGAAGCTTTCTTT | CASTGQGASTEAFF
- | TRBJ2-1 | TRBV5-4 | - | TGTGCCAGCAGCGTGGGAAATGGTGAGCAGTTCTTC | CASSVGNGEQFF
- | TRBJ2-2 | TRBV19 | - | TGTGCCAGTAGTATGACGACAGGAAGTTATACCGGGGAGCTGTTTTTT | CASSMTTGSYTGELFF
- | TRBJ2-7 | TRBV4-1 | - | TGCGCCAGCAGCCATCCCGGGACACACGAGCAGTACTTC | CASSHPGTHEQYF
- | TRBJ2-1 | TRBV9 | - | TGTGCCAGCAGCGTAGGAAATGCTGTTTACAATGAGCAGTTCTTC | CASSVGNAVYNEQFF
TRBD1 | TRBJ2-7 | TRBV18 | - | TGTGCCAGCTCACCGCTTGGGACAGATGAGCAGTACTTC | CASSPLGTDEQYF
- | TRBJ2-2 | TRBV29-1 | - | TGCAGCGCCCGGAGAGTAGGGGTCCCGAACACCGGGGAGCTGTTTTTT | CSARRVGVPNTGELFF